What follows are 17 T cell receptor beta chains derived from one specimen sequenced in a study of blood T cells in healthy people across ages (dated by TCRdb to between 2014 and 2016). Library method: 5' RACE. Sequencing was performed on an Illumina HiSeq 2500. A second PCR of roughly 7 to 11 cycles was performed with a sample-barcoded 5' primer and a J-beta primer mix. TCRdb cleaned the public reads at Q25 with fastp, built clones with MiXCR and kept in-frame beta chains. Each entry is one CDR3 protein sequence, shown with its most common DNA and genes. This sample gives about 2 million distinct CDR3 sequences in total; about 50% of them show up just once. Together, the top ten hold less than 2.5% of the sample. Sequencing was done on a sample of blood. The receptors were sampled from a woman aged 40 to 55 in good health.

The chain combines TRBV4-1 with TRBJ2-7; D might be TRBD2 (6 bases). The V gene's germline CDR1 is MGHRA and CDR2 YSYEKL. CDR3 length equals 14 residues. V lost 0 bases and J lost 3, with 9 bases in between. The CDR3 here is CASSQDMGGYEQYF. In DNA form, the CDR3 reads TGCGCCAGCAGCCAAGATATGGGGGGCTACGAGCAGTACTTC.

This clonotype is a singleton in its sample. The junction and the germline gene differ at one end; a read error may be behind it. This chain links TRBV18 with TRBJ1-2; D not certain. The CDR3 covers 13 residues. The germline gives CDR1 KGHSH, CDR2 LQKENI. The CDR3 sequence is CASSPDAIYGHTF. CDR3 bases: TGTGCCAGCTCACCGGACGCAATCTATGGCCACACCTTC.

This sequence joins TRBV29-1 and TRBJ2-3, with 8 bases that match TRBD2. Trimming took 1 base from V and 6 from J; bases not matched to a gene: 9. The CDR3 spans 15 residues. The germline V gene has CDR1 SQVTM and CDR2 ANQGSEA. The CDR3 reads CSVEGLAGKPDTQYF. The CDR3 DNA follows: TGCAGCGTTGAAGGCTTAGCGGGGAAGCCGGATACGCAGTATTTT.

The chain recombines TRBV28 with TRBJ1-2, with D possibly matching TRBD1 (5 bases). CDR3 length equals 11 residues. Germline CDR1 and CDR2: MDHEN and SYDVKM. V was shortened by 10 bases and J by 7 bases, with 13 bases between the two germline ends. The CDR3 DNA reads TGTGCCACCCCGACCCAGGGTGGCTACACCTTC. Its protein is CATPTQGGYTF.

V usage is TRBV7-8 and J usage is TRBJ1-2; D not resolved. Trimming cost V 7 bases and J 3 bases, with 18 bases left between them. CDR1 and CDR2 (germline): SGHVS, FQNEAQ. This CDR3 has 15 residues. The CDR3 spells CASNELTRKYYGYTF. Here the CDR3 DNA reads TGTGCCAGCAACGAGCTTACCAGGAAATACTATGGCTACACCTTC.

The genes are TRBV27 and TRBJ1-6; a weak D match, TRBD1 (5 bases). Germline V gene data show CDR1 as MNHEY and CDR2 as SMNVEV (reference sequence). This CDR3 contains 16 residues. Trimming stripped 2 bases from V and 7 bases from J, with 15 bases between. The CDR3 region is CASSLDSTAPNSPLHF. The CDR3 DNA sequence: TGTGCCAGCAGTTTAGATTCGACAGCTCCCAATTCACCCCTCCACTTT.

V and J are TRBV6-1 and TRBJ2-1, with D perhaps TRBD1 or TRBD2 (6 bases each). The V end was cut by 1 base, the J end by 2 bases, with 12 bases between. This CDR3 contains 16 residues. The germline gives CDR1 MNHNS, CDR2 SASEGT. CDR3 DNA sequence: TGTGCCAGCAGTGAAGTCGGGGGCGACCCCTACAATGAGCAGTTCTTC. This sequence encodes CASSEVGGDPYNEQFF.

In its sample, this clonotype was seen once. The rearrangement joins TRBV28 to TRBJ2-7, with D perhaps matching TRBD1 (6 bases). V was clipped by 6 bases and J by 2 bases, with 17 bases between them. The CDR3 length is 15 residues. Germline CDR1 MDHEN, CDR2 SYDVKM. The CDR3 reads CASSRTGHAAYEQYF. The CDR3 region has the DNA TGTGCCAGCAGCCGTACGGGACATGCGGCCTACGAGCAGTACTTC.

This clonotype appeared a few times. The CDR3 nucleotides are TGTGCCAGCAGTTACGCGCCAAGATCAGAGACCCAGTACTTC. Protein product: CASSYAPRSETQYF. The chain couples TRBV6-6 to TRBJ2-5, with D unclear. The CDR3 consists of 14 residues. Germline CDR1 is MNHNY and CDR2 is SVGAGI (reference sequence). V shed 2 bases and J shed 4 bases, with 11 bases lying between them.

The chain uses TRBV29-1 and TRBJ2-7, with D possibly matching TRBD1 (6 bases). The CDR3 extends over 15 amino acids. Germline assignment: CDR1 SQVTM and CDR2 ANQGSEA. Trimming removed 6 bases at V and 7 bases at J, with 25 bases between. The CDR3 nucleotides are TGCAGCGTAGTAGTACGGGGACACCTCCACAATGAGCAGTACTTC. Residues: CSVVVRGHLHNEQYF.

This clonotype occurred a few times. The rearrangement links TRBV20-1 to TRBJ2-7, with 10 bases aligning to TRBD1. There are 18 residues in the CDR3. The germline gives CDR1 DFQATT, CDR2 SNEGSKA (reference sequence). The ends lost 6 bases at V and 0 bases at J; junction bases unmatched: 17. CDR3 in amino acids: CSALFRTGGDYSSYEQYF. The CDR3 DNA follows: TGCAGTGCCCTATTTAGGACAGGGGGGGACTATAGCTCCTACGAGCAGTACTTC.

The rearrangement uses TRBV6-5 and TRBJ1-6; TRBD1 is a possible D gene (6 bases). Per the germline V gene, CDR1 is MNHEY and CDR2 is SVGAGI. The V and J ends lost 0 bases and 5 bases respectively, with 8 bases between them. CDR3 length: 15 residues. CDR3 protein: CASSYSGTNNSPLHF. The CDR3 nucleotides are TGTGCCAGCAGTTACTCCGGGACAAATAATTCACCCCTCCACTTT.

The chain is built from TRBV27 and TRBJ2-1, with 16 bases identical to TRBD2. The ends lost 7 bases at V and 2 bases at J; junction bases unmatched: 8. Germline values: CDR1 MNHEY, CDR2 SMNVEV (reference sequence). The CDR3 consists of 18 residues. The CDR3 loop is CASTPSGLAGGTYNEQFF. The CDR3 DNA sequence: TGTGCCAGCACCCCTTCGGGACTAGCGGGGGGGACCTACAATGAGCAGTTCTTC.

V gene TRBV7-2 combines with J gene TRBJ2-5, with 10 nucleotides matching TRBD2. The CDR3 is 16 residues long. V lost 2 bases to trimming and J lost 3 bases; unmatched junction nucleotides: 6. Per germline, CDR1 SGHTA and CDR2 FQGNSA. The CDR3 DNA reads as TGTGCCAGCAGCTTAATGGGACTAGCGTCTAAAGAGACCCAGTACTTC. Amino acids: CASSLMGLASKETQYF.

CDR3 DNA sequence: TGTGCCAGCAGCCTGATAGAGTCCTATGGCTACACCTTC. Protein product: CASSLIESYGYTF. The chain couples TRBV5-4 to TRBJ1-2; D not resolved. From germline, CDR1 is SGHNT and CDR2 YYREEE (reference sequence). This CDR3 contains 13 residues. Trimming pared 4 bases from V and 4 bases from J, leaving 11 bases between. Combining the CDR3 with reference TRBV5-4 and TRBJ1-2 gives the whole variable domain ETGVTQSPTHLIKTRGQQVTLRCSSQSGHNTVSWYQQALGQGPQFIFQYYREEENGRGNFPPRFSGLQFPNYSSELNVNALELDDSALYLCASSLIESYGYTFGSGTRLTVV.

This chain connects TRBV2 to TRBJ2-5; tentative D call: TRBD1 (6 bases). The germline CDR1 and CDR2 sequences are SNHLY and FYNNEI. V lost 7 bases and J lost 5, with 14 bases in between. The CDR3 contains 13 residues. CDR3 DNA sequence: TGTGCCAGCATACAGGGAGTAGGGGAGACCCAGTACTTC. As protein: CASIQGVGETQYF.

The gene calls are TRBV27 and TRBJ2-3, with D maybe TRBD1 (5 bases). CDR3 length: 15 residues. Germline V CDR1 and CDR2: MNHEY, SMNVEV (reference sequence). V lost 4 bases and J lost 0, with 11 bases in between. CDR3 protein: CASSSKGFSTDTQYF. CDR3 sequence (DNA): TGTGCCAGCAGTTCTAAGGGGTTCAGCACAGATACGCAGTATTTT.